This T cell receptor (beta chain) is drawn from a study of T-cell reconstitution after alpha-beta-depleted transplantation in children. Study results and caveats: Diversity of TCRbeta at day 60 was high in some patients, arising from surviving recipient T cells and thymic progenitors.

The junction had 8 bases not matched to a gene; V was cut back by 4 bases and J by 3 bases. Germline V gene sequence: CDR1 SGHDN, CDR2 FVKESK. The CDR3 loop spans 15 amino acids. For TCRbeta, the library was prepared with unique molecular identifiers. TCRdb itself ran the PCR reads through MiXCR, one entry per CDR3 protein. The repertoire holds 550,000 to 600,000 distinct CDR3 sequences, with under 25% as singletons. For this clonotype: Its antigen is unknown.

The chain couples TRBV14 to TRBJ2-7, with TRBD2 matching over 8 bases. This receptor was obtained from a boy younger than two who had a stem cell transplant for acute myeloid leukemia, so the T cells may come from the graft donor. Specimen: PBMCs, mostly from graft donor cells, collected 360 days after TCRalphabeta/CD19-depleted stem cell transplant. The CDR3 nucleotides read TGTGCCAGCAGCCCCCGGGAGGGGGTCGGCTACGAGCAGTACTTC. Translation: CASSPREGVGYEQYF.